This TCR beta chain emerged from a study of cytomegalovirus exposure and HLA in healthy donors. Study-level points and caveats: Within the approximately 130 validation repertoires, first-cohort TCR clusters tended to co-occur, according to a later analysis.

The roughly 120-subject validation cohort, separate from the approximately 640-subject first cohort, included the donors. With respect to this clone: No antigen is known for it.

Sequenced by immunoSEQ multiplex PCR; TCRdb stores in-frame clones only, minus some. The top ten clones hold approximately 0.99% of a sample with about 58,000 clones, roughly 90% of them seen once. Germline trimming cut 3 bases from V and 4 bases from J; bases unmatched to any gene: 10. The germline V gene has CDR1 PRHDT and CDR2 FYEKMQ (reference sequence). This CDR3 region has 17 residues. The source is a young man in good health and CMV-seronegative. Sequencing was performed on PBMCs. The chain uses TRBV13 and TRBJ2-3; 10 bases are shared with TRBD1. CDR3: CASSFLKTGGIPDTQYF. The CDR3 DNA reads TGTGCCAGCAGCTTTCTCAAGACAGGGGGCATCCCAGATACGCAGTATTTT.